The 18 T cell receptor beta chains below come from one sample, sequenced in a study of OX40 agonist ivuxolimab in advanced cancers. Assay: immunoSEQ multiplex PCR; the TCRdb copy retains only in-frame clones and omits some. In the table there are 100,000 to 150,000 clones, more than 85% of which are singletons. The material was CD4+ or CD8+ T cells sorted from blood, obtained in a trial of the OX40 agonist ivuxolimab. The receptors shown here come from an adult with an advanced solid tumor such as melanoma, head and neck, liver or kidney cancer.

This chain links TRBV28 with TRBJ2-1; 8 positions agree with TRBD2. Germline V CDR1 and CDR2: MDHEN, SYDVKM. Trimming removed 2 bases from V and 5 bases from J; junction bases left unmatched: 14. The length of the CDR3 is 18 residues. CDR3 nucleotides: TGTGCCAGCAGTTTAGTGGGTAGGGCTAGCGGGTATCACAATGAGCAGTTCTTC. Translating it yields CASSLVGRASGYHNEQFF.

This clone was seen a few times. The rearrangement uses TRBV5-4 and TRBJ2-3; D may correspond to TRBD1 or TRBD2 (5 bases each). The CDR3 covers 15 residues. The germline CDR1 and CDR2 sequences are SGHNT and YYREEE (reference sequence). The V and J ends lost 2 bases and 3 bases respectively, with 13 bases between them. The CDR3 DNA reads TGTGCCAGCAGCTTAGGTCAGGGAGTGACAGATACGCAGTATTTT. Encoded protein: CASSLGQGVTDTQYF. Filled out from reference TRBV5-4 and TRBJ2-3, the complete variable domain reads ETGVTQSPTHLIKTRGQQVTLRCSSQSGHNTVSWYQQALGQGPQFIFQYYREEENGRGNFPPRFSGLQFPNYSSELNVNALELDDSALYLCASSLGQGVTDTQYFGPGTRLTVL.

This clone appeared once. The chain joins TRBV10-3 to TRBJ1-4; D is possibly TRBD1 (5 bases). Germline V CDR1 and CDR2: ENHRY, SYGVKD. This CDR3 is built from 15 residues. V was cut by 2 bases and J by 5 bases, with 12 bases left in between. In DNA form, the CDR3 reads TGTGCCATCAGTGAGCGGGACGGACTCAATGAAAAACTGTTTTTT. It yields the protein CAISERDGLNEKLFF.

A note on this clone: A junction boundary mismatches the germline segment, possibly from a read error. Other DNA sequences from this sample encode an identical CDR3 as well. The chain couples TRBV18 to TRBJ1-1; D might be TRBD1 (5 bases). Per the germline V gene, CDR1 is KGHSH and CDR2 is LQKENI. This CDR3 comprises 14 residues. DNA for the CDR3: TGTGCCAGCTCGCAGAGACAGATTAACACTGAAGCCTTCTTT. This encodes CASSQRQINTEAFF.

The chain employs TRBV30 and TRBJ1-2, with D maybe TRBD1 (6 bases). Germline loops: CDR1 GTSNPN, CDR2 SVGIG (reference sequence). The V end lost 2 bases, the J end lost 6 bases, and 22 bases lay between the germline ends. The CDR3 totals 16 residues. CDR3 in DNA: TGTGCCTGGAGTCCCAACCCGAGGACAGATCGCAATGGCTACACCTTC. This gives the protein CAWSPNPRTDRNGYTF.

This clone came up a few times. The chain combines TRBV6-1 with TRBJ2-3; 12 bases map to TRBD2. With 2 bases clipped from V and 0 bases from J, the junction kept 0 bases outside the gene matches. Germline V gene sequence: CDR1 MNHNS, CDR2 SASEGT. The CDR3 is 16 residues long. CDR3 DNA sequence: TGTGCCAGCAGTGAACTAGCGGGGGGGAGCACAGATACGCAGTATTTT. The encoded protein is CASSELAGGSTDTQYF.

V usage is TRBV7-2 and J usage is TRBJ2-6; D perhaps matches TRBD1 (5 bases). Looked up from germline, CDR1 is SGHTA and CDR2 is FQGNSA. V shed 8 bases and J shed 0 bases, with 5 bases lying between them. The CDR3 sequence is 13 residues long. CDR3 sequence (DNA): TGTGCCAGCGACAGCTCTGGGGCCAACGTCCTGACTTTC. It is translated as CASDSSGANVLTF.

V is TRBV5-3 and J is TRBJ2-7; D is unclear. TRBV5-3 is treated as an ORF (open reading frame) with a function not yet certain. The V and J ends lost 4 bases and 0 bases respectively, with 14 bases between them. The CDR3 contains 15 residues. Written as DNA, the CDR3 is TGTGCCAGAAGCCGTCGTGGGGAAGGCTCCTACGAGCAGTACTTC. Its translation: CARSRRGEGSYEQYF.

V and J are TRBV4-1 and TRBJ2-1; 13 bases match TRBD2. This CDR3 comprises 21 residues. Trimming at V came to 1 base and at J to 0 bases, leaving 12 bases not matched to a gene. Germline V gene sequence: CDR1 MGHRA, CDR2 YSYEKL. The CDR3 here is CASSQASGTSGVLRSYNEQFF. The CDR3 DNA reads TGCGCCAGCAGCCAAGCCTCCGGGACTAGCGGGGTCCTTCGCTCCTACAATGAGCAGTTCTTC.

This clone is a singleton in its sample. CDR3 sequence: CASSWTARTGVYEQYF. CDR3 nucleotide sequence: TGTGCCAGCAGCTGGACCGCCCGGACAGGAGTCTACGAGCAGTACTTC. The chain employs TRBV7-9 and TRBJ2-5, with TRBD1 matching 7 bases. The J call is in doubt because the DNA end fits TRBJ2-7 better. Germline loops: CDR1 SEHNR, CDR2 FQNEAQ (reference sequence). The CDR3 totals 16 residues.

V usage is TRBV6-5 and J usage is TRBJ2-7; 11 nucleotides match TRBD1. CDR3 length equals 14 residues. From germline, CDR1 is MNHEY and CDR2 SVGAGI. With 6 bases clipped from V and 5 bases from J, the junction kept 6 bases outside the gene matches. CDR3: CASRGGQGADEQYF. CDR3 coding DNA: TGTGCCAGCAGAGGTGGACAGGGGGCCGACGAGCAGTACTTC.

V usage is TRBV5-1 and J usage is TRBJ2-5; tentative D call: TRBD2 (5 bases). The CDR3 length is 16 residues. V dropped 3 bases and J dropped 0 bases, with 15 bases sitting between them. Germline V gives CDR1 SGHRS, CDR2 YFSETQ. The CDR3 protein is CASSSLLTTNQETQYF. Here the CDR3 DNA reads TGCGCCAGCAGCTCTCTGCTGACTACCAACCAAGAGACCCAGTACTTC.

V is TRBV9 and J is TRBJ2-1, with 8 bases identical to TRBD1. The germline gives CDR1 SGDLS, CDR2 YYNGEE. This CDR3 comprises 15 residues. With 0 bases clipped from V and 6 bases from J, the junction kept 5 bases outside the gene matches. The CDR3 protein is CASSVVDRDGNEQFF. The CDR3 DNA is TGTGCCAGCAGCGTAGTGGACAGGGACGGCAATGAGCAGTTCTTC.

The rearrangement links TRBV14 to TRBJ2-4; 10 nucleotides align to TRBD1. V gave up 4 bases and J gave up 6 bases; unmatched junction bases: 0. This CDR3 is built from 13 residues. CDR1 and CDR2 (germline): SGHDN, FVKESK. The CDR3 reads CASSRDRGNIQYF. The CDR3 DNA reads as TGTGCCAGCAGCCGGGACAGGGGAAACATTCAGTACTTC.

The chain recombines TRBV6-5 with TRBJ2-5, with D possibly TRBD2 on 6 matching bases. Germline V gives CDR1 MNHEY, CDR2 SVGAGI. The ends were cut back, 0 bases at V and 5 bases at J, with 13 bases in the middle. The CDR3 is made up of 15 amino acids. The CDR3, as DNA: TGTGCCAGCAGTTACTCGGGCGGGGTTACGGAGACCCAGTACTTC. Translation: CASSYSGGVTETQYF.

J is TRBJ1-1 and V is TRBV7-2; no clear D gene. V was pared by 1 base and J by 6 bases, with 9 bases between. Germline V gives CDR1 SGHTA, CDR2 FQGNSA. The CDR3 sequence is 13 residues long. The CDR3 DNA reads TGTGCCAGCAGCTTAGAAGGGTACCCTGAAGCTTTCTTT. Translation gives CASSLEGYPEAFF.

This rearrangement joins TRBV7-2 to TRBJ1-1, with no clear D. This CDR3 is built from 16 residues. Germline lookup yields CDR1 SGHTA and CDR2 FQGNSA. V lost 1 base and J lost 0, with 12 bases in between. As DNA, the CDR3 is TGTGCCAGCAGCTTAGGGCTCTCAGAATTGAACACTGAAGCTTTCTTT. Translation: CASSLGLSELNTEAFF.

The rearrangement links TRBV28 to TRBJ1-1, with D tentatively TRBD1 (6 bases). V was clipped by 10 bases and J by 0 bases, with 12 bases between them. Germline CDR1 reads MDHEN; CDR2 reads SYDVKM. This CDR3 is built from 13 residues. The CDR3 DNA reads as TGTGCCAACAAGCAGGGGTTGAACACTGAAGCTTTCTTT. Protein sequence: CANKQGLNTEAFF.